The T cell receptor (beta chain) under discussion was sequenced for a study of blood T cell repertoires in COVID-19. CDR1 is SGHAT, CDR2 FQNNGV, per germline. The CDR3 is made up of 15 amino acids. The V end lost 7 bases, the J end lost 5 bases, and 17 bases lay between the germline ends. Participant age was about 18 to 89 years, and participants resided in around 24 US areas. Cohorts were based on clinical histories the participants reported. Donors in Cohort 3 counted as recovered after two negative PCRs, clearance, or symptom resolution. The table lists this clone with a count of one. Assay used: immunoSEQ multiplex PCR; TCRdb lists only in-frame clones, some missing. The repertoire holds about 470,000 clones, approximately 86% seen once, with about 0.7% in the top ten.

Sequenced: PBMCs or T cells enriched from blood (not recorded which). The chain couples TRBV11-2 to TRBJ1-4; tentatively, D is TRBD1 (6 bases). The TCR sequence derives from a woman between 18 and 29 years old who had recovered from COVID-19. The CDR3 protein is CASTPIGGLNEKLFF. The CDR3 coding sequence is TGTGCCAGCACTCCGATCGGGGGGCTGAATGAAAAACTGTTTTTT.